The clone carrying this T cell receptor beta chain was seen more than once but under ten times. Some clones are missing from TCRdb's copy, which holds only in-frame ones; the method was immunoSEQ multiplex PCR. The repertoire consists of roughly 1 million clones, with about 75% occurring once and the leading ten covering 1.4% to 1.5%. V lost 5 bases and J lost 1, with 8 bases in between. The CDR3 sequence is 13 residues long. Germline V gene lookup returns CDR1 SGHTA and CDR2 FQGNSA. The record originates from a study of shared clonotypes between healthy human individuals. The clonotype comes from a man between 18 and 29 years old in good health. Sequencing was performed on memory CD4+ T cells sorted from blood. Subset of the sample: CD45RA-negative fraction. V is TRBV7-2 and J is TRBJ1-1; no definite D call. The CDR3 is CASSNRQNTEAFF. In DNA, the CDR3 is TGTGCCAGCAGCAACAGACAGAACACTGAAGCTTTCTTT. The full variable domain, rest sourced from reference TRBV7-2 and TRBJ1-1, is GAGVSQSPSNKVTEKGKDVELRCDPISGHTALYWYRQSLGQGLEFLIYFQGNSAPDKSGLPSDRFSAERTGGSVSTLTIQRTQQEDSAVYLCASSNRQNTEAFFGQGTRLTVV.